The clone carrying this T cell receptor (beta chain) has only a few counts. This sample is drawn from a study of T cells in Graves' hyperthyroidism and ophthalmopathy. The V segment lost 0 bases and the J segment 5 bases; nucleotides outside the gene matches: 6. CDR1 is DFQATT and CDR2 is SNEGSKA in the germline V gene (reference sequence). This CDR3 spans 14 amino acids. The investigators amplified TCR beta CDR3 regions from RNA transcripts. Initially, a first-round RT-PCR of the TCR CDR3 employed the HTBI primer set. From the multiplex PCR reads, TCRdb called clonotypes with MiXCR, one entry per CDR3 protein. The sample includes fewer than 450,000 distinct CDR3 sequences, 17% seen only once; the top ten take approximately 35%. For the diagnoses, clinical symptoms, serum thyroxine and TRAb, thyroid ultrasound and orbital computed tomography were used. The blood sample was taken at first hyperthyroidism diagnosis, before any ophthalmopathy symptoms. PBMCs were collected from an approximately 9.2 ml volume of fresh peripheral blood.

The receptor comes from a woman aged 25 to 45 with Graves' hyperthyroidism that later progressed to Graves' ophthalmopathy. This rearrangement joins TRBV20-1 to TRBJ1-2, with TRBD1 matching 7 bases. Input material: blood. Here the CDR3 reads CSAREGGAQYGYTF. CDR3 sequence (DNA): TGCAGTGCTAGAGAAGGGGGCGCGCAGTATGGCTACACCTTC.